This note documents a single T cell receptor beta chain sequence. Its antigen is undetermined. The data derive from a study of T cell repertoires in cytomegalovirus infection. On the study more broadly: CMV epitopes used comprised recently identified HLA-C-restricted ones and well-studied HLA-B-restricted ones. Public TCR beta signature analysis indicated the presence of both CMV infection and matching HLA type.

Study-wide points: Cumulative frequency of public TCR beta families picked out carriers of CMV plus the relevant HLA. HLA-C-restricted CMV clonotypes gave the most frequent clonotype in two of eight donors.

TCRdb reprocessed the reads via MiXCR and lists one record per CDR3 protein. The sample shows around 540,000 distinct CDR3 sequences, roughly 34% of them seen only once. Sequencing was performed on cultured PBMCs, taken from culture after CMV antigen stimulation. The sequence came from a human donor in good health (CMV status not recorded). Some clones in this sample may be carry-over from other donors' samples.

The CDR3 loop is CASSLDRYYNSPLHF. The CDR3 bases are TGTGCCAGCAGTTTAGACCGGTACTATAATTCACCCCTCCACTTT. The gene calls are TRBV28 and TRBJ1-6; no clear D gene. Trimming took off 2 bases at V and 3 bases at J, with 8 bases between the two ends. This CDR3 spans 15 amino acids. Germline CDR1 reads MDHEN; CDR2 reads SYDVKM.